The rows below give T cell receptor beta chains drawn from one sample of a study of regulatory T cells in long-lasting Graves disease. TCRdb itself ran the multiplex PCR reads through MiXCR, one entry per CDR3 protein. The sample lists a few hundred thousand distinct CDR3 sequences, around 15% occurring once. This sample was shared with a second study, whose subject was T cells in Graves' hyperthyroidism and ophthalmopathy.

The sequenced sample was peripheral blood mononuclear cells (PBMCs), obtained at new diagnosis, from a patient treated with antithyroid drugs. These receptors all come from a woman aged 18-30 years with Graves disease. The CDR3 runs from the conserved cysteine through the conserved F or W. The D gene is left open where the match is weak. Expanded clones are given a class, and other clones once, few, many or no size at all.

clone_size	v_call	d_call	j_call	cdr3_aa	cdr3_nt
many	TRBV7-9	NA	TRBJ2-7	CASSRLGRTYEQYF	TGTGCCAGCAGCCGCTTGGGACGGACCTACGAGCAGTACTTC
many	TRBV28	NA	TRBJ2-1	CASRPDWAYNEQFF	TGTGCCAGCAGACCCGACTGGGCCTACAATGAGCAGTTCTTC
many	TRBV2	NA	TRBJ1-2	CASRGIPSSYTF	TGTGCCAGCAGGGGGATCCCTAGTAGCTACACCTTC
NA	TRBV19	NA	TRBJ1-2	CASSNRATYGYTF	TGTGCCAGTAGTAACAGGGCCACCTATGGCTACACCTTC
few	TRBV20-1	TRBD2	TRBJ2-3	CSAPKRGNTDTQYF	TGCAGTGCTCCCAAGCGGGGGAACACAGATACGCAGTATTTT
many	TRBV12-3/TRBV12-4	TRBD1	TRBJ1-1	CASTLQGDTEAFF	TGTGCCAGCACCCTACAGGGGGATACTGAAGCTTTCTTT
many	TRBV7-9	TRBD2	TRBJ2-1	CASTPRGTNNEQFF	TGTGCCAGCACCCCGCGTGGGACTAACAATGAGCAGTTCTTC
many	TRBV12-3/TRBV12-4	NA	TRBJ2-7	CASSLQVTYEQYF	TGTGCCAGCAGTTTGCAAGTAACCTACGAGCAGTACTTC
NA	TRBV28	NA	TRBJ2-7	CASSLLVDLTSYEQYF	TGTGCCAGCAGTTTATTGGTAGACTTAACCTCCTACGAGCAGTACTTC
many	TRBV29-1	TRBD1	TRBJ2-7	CSGLATGGYEQYF	TGCAGCGGGTTAGCGACAGGGGGCTACGAGCAGTACTTC
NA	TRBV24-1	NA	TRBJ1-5	CATSGGVSGQPQHF	TGTGCCACCAGTGGAGGGGTTAGCGGTCAGCCCCAGCATTTT
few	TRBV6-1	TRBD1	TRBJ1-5	CASKKLTTGTGSLQRNQPQHF	TGTGCCAGCAAAAAATTGACAACCGGGACAGGGAGCCTCCAACGCAATCAGCCCCAGCATTTT
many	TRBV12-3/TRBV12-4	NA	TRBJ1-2	CASSTWVGGYTF	TGTGCCAGCAGCACCTGGGTGGGAGGCTACACCTTC
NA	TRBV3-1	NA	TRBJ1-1	CASSPKWGTNTEAFF	TGTGCCAGCAGCCCGAAGTGGGGGACGAACACTGAAGCTTTCTTT